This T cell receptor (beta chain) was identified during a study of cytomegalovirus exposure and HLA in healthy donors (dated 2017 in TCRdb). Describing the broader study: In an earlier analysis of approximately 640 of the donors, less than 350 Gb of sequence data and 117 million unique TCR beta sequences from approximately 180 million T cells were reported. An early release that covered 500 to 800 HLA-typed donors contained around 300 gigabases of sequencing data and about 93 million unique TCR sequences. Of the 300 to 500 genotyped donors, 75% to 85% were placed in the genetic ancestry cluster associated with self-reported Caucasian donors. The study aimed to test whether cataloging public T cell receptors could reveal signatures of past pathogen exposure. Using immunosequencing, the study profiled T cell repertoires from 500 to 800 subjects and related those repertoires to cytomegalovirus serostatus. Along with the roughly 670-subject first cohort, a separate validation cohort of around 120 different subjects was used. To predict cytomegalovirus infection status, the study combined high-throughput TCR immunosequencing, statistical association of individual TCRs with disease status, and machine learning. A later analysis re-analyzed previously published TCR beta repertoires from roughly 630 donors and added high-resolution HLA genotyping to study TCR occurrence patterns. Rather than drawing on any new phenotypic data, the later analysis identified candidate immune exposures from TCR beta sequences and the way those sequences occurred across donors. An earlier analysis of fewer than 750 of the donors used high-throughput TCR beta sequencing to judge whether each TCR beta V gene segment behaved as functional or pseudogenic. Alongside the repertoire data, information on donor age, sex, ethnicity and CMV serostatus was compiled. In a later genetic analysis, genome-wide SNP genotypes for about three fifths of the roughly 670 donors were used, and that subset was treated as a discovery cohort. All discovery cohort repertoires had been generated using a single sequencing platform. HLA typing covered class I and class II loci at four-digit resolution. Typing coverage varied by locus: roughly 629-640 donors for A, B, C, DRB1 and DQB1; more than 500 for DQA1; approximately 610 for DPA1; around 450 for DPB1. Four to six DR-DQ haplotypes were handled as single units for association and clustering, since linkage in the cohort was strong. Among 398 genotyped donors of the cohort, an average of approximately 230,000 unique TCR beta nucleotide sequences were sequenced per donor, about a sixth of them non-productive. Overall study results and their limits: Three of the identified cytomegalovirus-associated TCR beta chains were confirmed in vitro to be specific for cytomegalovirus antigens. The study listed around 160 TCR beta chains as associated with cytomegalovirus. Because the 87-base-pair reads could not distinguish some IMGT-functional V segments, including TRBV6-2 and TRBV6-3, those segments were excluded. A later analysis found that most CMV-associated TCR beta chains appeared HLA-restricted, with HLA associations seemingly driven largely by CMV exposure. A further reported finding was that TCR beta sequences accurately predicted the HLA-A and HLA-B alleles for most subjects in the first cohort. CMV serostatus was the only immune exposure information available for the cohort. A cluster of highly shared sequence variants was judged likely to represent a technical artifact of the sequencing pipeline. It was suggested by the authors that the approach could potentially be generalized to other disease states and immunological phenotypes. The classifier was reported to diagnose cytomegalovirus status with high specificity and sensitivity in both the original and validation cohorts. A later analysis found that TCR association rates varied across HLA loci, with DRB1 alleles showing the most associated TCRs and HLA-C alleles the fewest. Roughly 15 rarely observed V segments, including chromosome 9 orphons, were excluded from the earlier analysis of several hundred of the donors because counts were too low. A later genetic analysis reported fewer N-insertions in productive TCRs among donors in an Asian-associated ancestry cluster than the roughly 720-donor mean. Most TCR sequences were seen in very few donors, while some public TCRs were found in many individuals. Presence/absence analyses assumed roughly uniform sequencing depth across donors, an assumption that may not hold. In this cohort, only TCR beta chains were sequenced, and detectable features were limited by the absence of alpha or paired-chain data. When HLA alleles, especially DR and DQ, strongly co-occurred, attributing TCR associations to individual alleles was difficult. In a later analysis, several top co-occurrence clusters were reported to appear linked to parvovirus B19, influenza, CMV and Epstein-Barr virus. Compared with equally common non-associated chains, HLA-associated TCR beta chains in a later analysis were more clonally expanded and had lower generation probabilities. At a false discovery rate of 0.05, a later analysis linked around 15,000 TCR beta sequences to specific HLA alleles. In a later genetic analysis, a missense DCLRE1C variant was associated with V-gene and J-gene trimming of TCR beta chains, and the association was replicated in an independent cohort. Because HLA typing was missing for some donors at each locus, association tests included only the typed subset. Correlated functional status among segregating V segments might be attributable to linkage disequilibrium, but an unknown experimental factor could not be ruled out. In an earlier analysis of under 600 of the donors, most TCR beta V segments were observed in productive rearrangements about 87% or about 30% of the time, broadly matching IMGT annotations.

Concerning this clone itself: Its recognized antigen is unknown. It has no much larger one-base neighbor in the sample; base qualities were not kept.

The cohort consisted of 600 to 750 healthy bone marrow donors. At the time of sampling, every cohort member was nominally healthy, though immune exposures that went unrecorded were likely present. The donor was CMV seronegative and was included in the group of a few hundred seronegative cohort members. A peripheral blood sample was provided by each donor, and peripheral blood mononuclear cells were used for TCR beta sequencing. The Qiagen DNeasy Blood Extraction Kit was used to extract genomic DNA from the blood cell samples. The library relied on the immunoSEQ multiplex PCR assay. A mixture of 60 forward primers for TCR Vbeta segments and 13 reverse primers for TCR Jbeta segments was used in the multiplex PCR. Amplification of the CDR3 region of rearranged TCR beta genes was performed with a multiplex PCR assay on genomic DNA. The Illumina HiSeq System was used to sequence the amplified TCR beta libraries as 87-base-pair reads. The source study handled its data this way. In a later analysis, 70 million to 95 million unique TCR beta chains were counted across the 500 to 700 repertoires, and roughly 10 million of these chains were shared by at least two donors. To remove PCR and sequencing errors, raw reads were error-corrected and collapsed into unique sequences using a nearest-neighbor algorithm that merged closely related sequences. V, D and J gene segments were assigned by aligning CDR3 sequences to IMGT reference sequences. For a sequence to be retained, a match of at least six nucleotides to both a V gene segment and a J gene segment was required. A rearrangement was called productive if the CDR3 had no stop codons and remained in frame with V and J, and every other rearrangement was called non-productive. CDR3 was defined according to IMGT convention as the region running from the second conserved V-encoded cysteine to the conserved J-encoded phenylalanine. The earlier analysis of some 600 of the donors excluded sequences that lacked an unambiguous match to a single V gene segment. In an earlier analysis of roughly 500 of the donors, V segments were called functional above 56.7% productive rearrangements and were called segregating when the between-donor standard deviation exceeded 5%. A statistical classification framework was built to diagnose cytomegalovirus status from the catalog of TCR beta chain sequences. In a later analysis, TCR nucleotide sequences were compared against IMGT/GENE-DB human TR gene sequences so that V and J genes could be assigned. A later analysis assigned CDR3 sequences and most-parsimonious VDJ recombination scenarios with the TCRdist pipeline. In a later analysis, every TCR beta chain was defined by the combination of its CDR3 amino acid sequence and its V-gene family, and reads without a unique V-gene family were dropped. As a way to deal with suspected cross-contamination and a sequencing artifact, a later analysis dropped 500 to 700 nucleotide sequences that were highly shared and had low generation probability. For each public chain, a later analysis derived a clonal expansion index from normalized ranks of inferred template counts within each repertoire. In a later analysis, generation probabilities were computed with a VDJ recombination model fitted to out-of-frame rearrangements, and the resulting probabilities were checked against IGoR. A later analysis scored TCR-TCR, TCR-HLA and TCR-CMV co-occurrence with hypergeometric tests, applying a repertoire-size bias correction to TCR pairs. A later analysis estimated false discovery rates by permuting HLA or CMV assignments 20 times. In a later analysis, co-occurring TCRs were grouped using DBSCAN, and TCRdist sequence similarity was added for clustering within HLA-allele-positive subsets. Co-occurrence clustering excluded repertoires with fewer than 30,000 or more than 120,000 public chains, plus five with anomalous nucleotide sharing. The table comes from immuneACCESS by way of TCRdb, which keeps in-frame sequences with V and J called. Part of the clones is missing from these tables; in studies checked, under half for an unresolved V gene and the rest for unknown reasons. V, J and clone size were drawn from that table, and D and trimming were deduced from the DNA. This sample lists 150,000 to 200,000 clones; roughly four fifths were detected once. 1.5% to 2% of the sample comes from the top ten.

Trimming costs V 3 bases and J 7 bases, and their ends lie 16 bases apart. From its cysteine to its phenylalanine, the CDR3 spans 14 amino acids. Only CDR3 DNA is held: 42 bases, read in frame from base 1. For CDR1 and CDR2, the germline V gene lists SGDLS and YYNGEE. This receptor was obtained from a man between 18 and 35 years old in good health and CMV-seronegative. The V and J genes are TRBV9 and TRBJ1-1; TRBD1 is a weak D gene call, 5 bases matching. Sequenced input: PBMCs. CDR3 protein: CASSGGRRGDEAFF. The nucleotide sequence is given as TGTGCCAGCAGCGGGGGCAGGAGGGGCGATGAAGCTTTCTTT.